This is a list of T cell receptor beta chains from one sample in a study of a mutant IDH1 vaccine in newly diagnosed glioma. Their target antigens are unknown. Profiling relied on immunoSEQ multiplex PCR, and the TCRdb table lists in-frame clones only, not all of them. This repertoire shows some 60,000 clones, more than 80% found once; its top ten account for roughly 5%. The specimen comprised PBMCs, sampled from a glioma patient whose treatment included an IDH1 peptide vaccine. The receptors were sampled from a woman aged 35 to 49 with glioma. The CDR3 runs from the conserved cysteine through the conserved F or W. A D gene is named only where the DNA matches it firmly. Rows give clone size only sometimes, using once, few, many, or a class for an expanded clone.

d_gene: TRBD1; j_gene: TRBJ2-7; abundance: NA; v_gene: TRBV7-2; CDR3nt: TGTGCCAGCAGCCAACAGGGGGCGCGATACGAGCAGTACTTC; CDR3aa: CASSQQGARYEQYF
d_gene: NA; j_gene: TRBJ1-3; abundance: NA; v_gene: TRBV6-5; CDR3nt: TGTGCCAGCAGGGACAGTCCTGGAAACACCATATATTTT; CDR3aa: CASRDSPGNTIYF
d_gene: NA; j_gene: TRBJ2-5; abundance: NA; v_gene: TRBV6-1; CDR3nt: TGTGCCAGCAGTGCAAGCAGGGCCCGGGAGACCCAGTACTTC; CDR3aa: CASSASRARETQYF
d_gene: NA; j_gene: TRBJ1-2; abundance: NA; v_gene: TRBV10-3; CDR3nt: TGTGCCATCAGTGGGGCGCCAGGGGCGAACCTCAACTATGGCTACACCTTC; CDR3aa: CAISGAPGANLNYGYTF
d_gene: TRBD1; j_gene: TRBJ2-7; abundance: once; v_gene: TRBV5-1; CDR3nt: TGCGCCAGCAGCCGGACAGGTAGTGTCTACGAGCAGTACTTC; CDR3aa: CASSRTGSVYEQYF
d_gene: TRBD1; j_gene: TRBJ2-7; abundance: NA; v_gene: TRBV18; CDR3nt: TGTGCCAGCTCACCGTCCGGGACAGGGACCTCCTACGAGCAGTACTTC; CDR3aa: CASSPSGTGTSYEQYF
d_gene: TRBD1; j_gene: TRBJ1-2; abundance: few; v_gene: TRBV5-1; CDR3nt: TGCGCCAGCAGCTCGACAGGGCATAACTATGGCTACACCTTC; CDR3aa: CASSSTGHNYGYTF
d_gene: TRBD2; j_gene: TRBJ2-3; abundance: NA; v_gene: TRBV6-1; CDR3nt: TGTGCCAGCAGTGAGGTGACTAGCGCAGATACGCAGTATTTT; CDR3aa: CASSEVTSADTQYF
d_gene: NA; j_gene: TRBJ1-1; abundance: NA; v_gene: TRBV10-3; CDR3nt: TGTGCCATCAGGGGTGGAGGGCCTGAAGCTTTCTTT; CDR3aa: CAIRGGGPEAFF
d_gene: TRBD2; j_gene: TRBJ2-7; abundance: once; v_gene: TRBV5-1; CDR3nt: TGCGCCAGCAGCTTGAGCGGGAGGGCCTGGGAGCAGTACTTC; CDR3aa: CASSLSGRAWEQYF
d_gene: NA; j_gene: TRBJ1-5; abundance: NA; v_gene: TRBV7-8; CDR3nt: TGTGCCAGCAGCTCCCAGTCAGGTCTAGGCAATCAGCCCCAGCATTTT; CDR3aa: CASSSQSGLGNQPQHF
d_gene: TRBD1; j_gene: TRBJ2-1; abundance: NA; v_gene: TRBV5-6; CDR3nt: TGTGCCAGCAGCTTCTCGTGGAAGACAGGGGGGTCCTACAATGAGCAGTTCTTC; CDR3aa: CASSFSWKTGGSYNEQFF
d_gene: TRBD2; j_gene: TRBJ2-1; abundance: NA; v_gene: TRBV9; CDR3nt: TGTGCCAGCAGCGTAGTCCCGGGAGGCTACAATGAGCAGTTCTTC; CDR3aa: CASSVVPGGYNEQFF
d_gene: NA; j_gene: TRBJ2-1; abundance: NA; v_gene: TRBV7-2; CDR3nt: TGTGCCAGCAGCCCGGGTAGGGAGCAGTTCTTC; CDR3aa: CASSPGREQFF
d_gene: TRBD1; j_gene: TRBJ2-1; abundance: NA; v_gene: TRBV5-1; CDR3nt: TGCGCCAGCAGCACAGGACAGGGTCGCAACAATGAGCAGTTCTTC; CDR3aa: CASSTGQGRNNEQFF
d_gene: TRBD2; j_gene: TRBJ2-1; abundance: NA; v_gene: TRBV7-9; CDR3nt: TGTGCCAGCAGCTTATTGCGGGGGGGAGGGAATGAGCAGTTCTTC; CDR3aa: CASSLLRGGGNEQFF
d_gene: NA; j_gene: TRBJ2-3; abundance: NA; v_gene: TRBV4-2; CDR3nt: TGTGCCAGCAGCCAAGAATCTTTTTCCACAGATACGCAGTATTTT; CDR3aa: CASSQESFSTDTQYF
d_gene: TRBD1; j_gene: TRBJ2-5; abundance: NA; v_gene: TRBV19; CDR3nt: TGTGCCAGTAGTATAGGGGGACAGGGAGAGACCCAGTACTTC; CDR3aa: CASSIGGQGETQYF
d_gene: NA; j_gene: TRBJ1-5; abundance: NA; v_gene: TRBV19; CDR3nt: TGTGCCAGTAGTATTGGGCCGAGTTGGCATCAGCCCCAGCATTTT; CDR3aa: CASSIGPSWHQPQHF
d_gene: TRBD1; j_gene: TRBJ2-2; abundance: once; v_gene: TRBV5-8; CDR3nt: TGTGCCAGCAGACGGACAGGGGGCAGCACCGGGGAGCTGTTTTTT; CDR3aa: CASRRTGGSTGELFF
d_gene: NA; j_gene: TRBJ1-2; abundance: once; v_gene: TRBV6-5; CDR3nt: TGTGCCAGCAGTTACGGGGAGAGGGCTGGCTATGGCTACACCTTC; CDR3aa: CASSYGERAGYGYTF
d_gene: NA; j_gene: TRBJ2-5; abundance: NA; v_gene: TRBV5-1; CDR3nt: TGCGCCAGCAGCTTGGCGACCCAAGAGACCCAGTACTTC; CDR3aa: CASSLATQETQYF
d_gene: NA; j_gene: TRBJ2-7; abundance: NA; v_gene: TRBV7-9; CDR3nt: TGTGCCAGCAGCTTGGGGGCCTACGAGCAGTACTTC; CDR3aa: CASSLGAYEQYF
d_gene: TRBD1; j_gene: TRBJ1-5; abundance: once; v_gene: TRBV2; CDR3nt: TGTGCCAGCAGAGACAGGGTCGGCAATCAGCCCCAGCATTTT; CDR3aa: CASRDRVGNQPQHF